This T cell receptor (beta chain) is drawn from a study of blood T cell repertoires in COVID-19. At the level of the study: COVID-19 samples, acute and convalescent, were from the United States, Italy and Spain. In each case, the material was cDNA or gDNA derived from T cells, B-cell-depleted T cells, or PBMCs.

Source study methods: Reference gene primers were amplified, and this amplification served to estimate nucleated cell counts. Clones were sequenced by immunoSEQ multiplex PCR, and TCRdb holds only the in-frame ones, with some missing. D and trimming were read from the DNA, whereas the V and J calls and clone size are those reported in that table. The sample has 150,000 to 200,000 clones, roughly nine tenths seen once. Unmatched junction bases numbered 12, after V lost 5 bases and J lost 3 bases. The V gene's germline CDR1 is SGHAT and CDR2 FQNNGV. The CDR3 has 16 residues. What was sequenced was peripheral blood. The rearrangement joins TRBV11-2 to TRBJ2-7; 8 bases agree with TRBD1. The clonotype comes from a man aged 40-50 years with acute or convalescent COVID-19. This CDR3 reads CASSPWPDRVYYEQYF. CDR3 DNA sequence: TGTGCCAGCAGCCCTTGGCCGGACAGGGTTTACTACGAGCAGTACTTC.